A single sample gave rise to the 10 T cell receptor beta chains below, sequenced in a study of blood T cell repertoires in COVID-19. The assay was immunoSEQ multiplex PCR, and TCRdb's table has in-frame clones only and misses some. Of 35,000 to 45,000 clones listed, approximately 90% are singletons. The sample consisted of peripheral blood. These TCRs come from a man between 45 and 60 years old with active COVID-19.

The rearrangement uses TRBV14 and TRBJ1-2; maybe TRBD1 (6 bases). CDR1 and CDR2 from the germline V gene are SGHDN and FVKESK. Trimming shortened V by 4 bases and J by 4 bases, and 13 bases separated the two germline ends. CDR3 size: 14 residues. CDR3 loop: CASSPSGTSYGYTF. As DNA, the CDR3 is TGTGCCAGCAGCCCATCCGGGACAAGCTATGGCTACACCTTC.

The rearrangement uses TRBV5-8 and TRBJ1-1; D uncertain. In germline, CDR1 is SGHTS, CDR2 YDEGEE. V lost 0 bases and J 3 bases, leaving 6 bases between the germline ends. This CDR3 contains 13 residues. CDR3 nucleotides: TGTGCCAGCAGCTTGGGAGAGGACACTGAAGCTTTCTTT. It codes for CASSLGEDTEAFF.

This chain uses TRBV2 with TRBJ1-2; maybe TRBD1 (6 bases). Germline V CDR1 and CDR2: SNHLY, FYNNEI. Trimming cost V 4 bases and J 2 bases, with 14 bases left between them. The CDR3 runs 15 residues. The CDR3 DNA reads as TGTGCCAGCAGTGTTAACCAGGGGTCGAACTATGGCTACACCTTC. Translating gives CASSVNQGSNYGYTF.

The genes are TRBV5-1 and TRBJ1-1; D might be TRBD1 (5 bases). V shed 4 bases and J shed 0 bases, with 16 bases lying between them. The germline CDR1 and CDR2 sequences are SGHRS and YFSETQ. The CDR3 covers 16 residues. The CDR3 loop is CASSPGGGPMNTEAFF. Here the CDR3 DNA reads TGCGCCAGCAGCCCTGGCGGGGGACCTATGAACACTGAAGCTTTCTTT.

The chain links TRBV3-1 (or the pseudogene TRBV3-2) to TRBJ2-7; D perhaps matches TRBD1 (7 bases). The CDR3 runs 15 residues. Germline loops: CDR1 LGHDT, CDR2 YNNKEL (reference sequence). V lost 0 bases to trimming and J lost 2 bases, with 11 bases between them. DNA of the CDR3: TGTGCCAGCAGCCAAGAGGGAGGACAGGCCTACGAGCAGTACTTC. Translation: CASSQEGGQAYEQYF.

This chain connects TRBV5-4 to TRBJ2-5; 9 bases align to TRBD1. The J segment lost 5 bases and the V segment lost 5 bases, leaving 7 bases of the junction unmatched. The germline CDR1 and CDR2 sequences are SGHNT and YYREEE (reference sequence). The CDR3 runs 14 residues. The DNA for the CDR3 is TGTGCCAGCAGGTCGGGACAGGGTGACGAGACCCAGTACTTC. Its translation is CASRSGQGDETQYF.

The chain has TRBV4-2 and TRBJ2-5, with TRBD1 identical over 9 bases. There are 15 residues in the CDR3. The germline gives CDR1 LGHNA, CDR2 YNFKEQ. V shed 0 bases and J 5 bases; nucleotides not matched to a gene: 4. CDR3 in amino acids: CASSQDGTGWETQYF. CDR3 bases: TGTGCCAGCAGCCAAGATGGGACAGGGTGGGAGACCCAGTACTTC.

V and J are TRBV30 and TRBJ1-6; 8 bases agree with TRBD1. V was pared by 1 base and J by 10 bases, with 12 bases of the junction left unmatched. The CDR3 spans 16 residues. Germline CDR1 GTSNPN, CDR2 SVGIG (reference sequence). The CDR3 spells CAWSAEARGLQSPLHF. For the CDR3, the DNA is TGTGCCTGGAGTGCGGAAGCCAGGGGGCTTCAGTCACCCCTCCACTTT.

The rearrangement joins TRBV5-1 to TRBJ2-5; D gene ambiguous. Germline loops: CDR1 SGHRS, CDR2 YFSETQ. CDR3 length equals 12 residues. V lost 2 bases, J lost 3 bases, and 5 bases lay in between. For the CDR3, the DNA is TGCGCCAGCAGCTTAACAGAAGAGACCCAGTACTTC. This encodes CASSLTEETQYF.

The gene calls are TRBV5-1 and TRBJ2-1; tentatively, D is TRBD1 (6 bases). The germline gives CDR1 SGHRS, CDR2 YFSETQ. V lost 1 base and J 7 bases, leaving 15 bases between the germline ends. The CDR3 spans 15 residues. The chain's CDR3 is CASSLSPGVGNEQFF. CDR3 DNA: TGCGCCAGCAGCTTGTCCCCAGGGGTAGGGAATGAGCAGTTCTTC.